This entry lists 2 T cell receptor beta chains sequenced from one sample in a study of blood T cell repertoires in COVID-19. Assay: immunoSEQ multiplex PCR; the TCRdb copy retains only in-frame clones and omits some. The sample carries around 200,000 clones, less than 90% recorded once. The sequenced material came from peripheral blood. The receptors derive from a woman between 40 and 55 years old with acute or convalescent COVID-19.

This clone has just a few counts. V gene TRBV10-1 combines with J gene TRBJ2-2, with TRBD2 identical over 13 bases. There are 15 residues in the CDR3. The germline gives CDR1 WNHNN, CDR2 SYGVQD (reference sequence). The V segment lost 5 bases and the J segment 6 bases; nucleotides outside the gene matches: 3. CDR3 sequence (DNA): TGCGCCAGCAGTACTAGCGGGAGGGGCTCCGGGGAGCTGTTTTTT. Protein product: CASSTSGRGSGELFF.

This chain connects TRBV2 to TRBJ1-2; 8 positions agree with TRBD1. Germline trimming cut 2 bases from V and 8 bases from J; bases unmatched to any gene: 10. CDR1 is SNHLY and CDR2 is FYNNEI in the germline V gene. The CDR3 totals 15 residues. CDR3 sequence reads: CASSERTGLTGGYTF. In nucleotides, the CDR3 is TGTGCCAGCAGTGAAAGGACAGGGTTAACGGGGGGCTACACCTTC. Filled out from reference TRBV2 and TRBJ1-2, the complete variable domain reads EPEVTQTPSHQVTQMGQEVILRCVPISNHLYFYWYRQILGQKVEFLVSFYNNEISEKSEIFDDQFSVERPDGSNFTLKIRSTKLEDSAMYFCASSERTGLTGGYTFGSGTRLTVV.